This TCR beta chain was profiled in a study of PD-1 blockade in mismatch repair-deficient tumors (TCRdb year 2017). Regarding the study in general: Between September 2013 and 2016, the trial enrolled 80 to 95 consecutive patients with some eleven types of mismatch repair-deficient cancer, all of whom had received prior treatment and were progressing. Tumor-associated T cell clones were tracked in the peripheral blood of patients responding to PD-1 blockade by deep sequencing of TCR CDR3 regions. Paper-wide results and their limitations: Tumor-resident clones, often undetectable in blood before treatment, expanded rapidly after pembrolizumab and then contracted, generally before radiologic responses.

Mismatch repair deficiency in every enrolled patient was established by polymerase chain reaction or immunohistochemistry. TCR sequencing was performed for a few patients who responded to pembrolizumab therapy. The phase II trial prospectively evaluated PD-1 blockade with pembrolizumab in advanced mismatch repair-deficient cancers, independent of tissue of origin. Peripheral blood T cell samples were serially collected before and at multiple times after PD-1 blockade was started. The timing of each blood sample was reported as weeks after the first dose of pembrolizumab. Remarks on this clone: Its antigen target is currently unknown. There are no base qualities to consult, and no much larger clone falls within one base.

The CDR3 starts with the cysteine, ends with the phenylalanine, and has 15 residues. The entry retains the CDR3 DNA only, 45 bases that are in frame from base 1. CDR1 is given as SGHRS and CDR2 as YFSETQ, both from the germline V gene. Between the V and J ends, shortened by 0 bases and 1 base respectively, the junction contains 10 bases. The library was obtained by the immunoSEQ multiplex PCR assay. Imported from immuneACCESS, the table was reduced by TCRdb to in-frame sequences with V and J called. These copies leave out some clones; in studies compared against another copy, an unresolved V gene accounts for under half, and the cause of the remainder is not known. The table for this sample lists roughly 110,000 clones; roughly 80% of them were counted only once. Clones ranked in the top ten supply roughly 4.5% of the sample.

The sequence was obtained from an adult with mismatch repair-deficient cancer. Recombination linked TRBV5-1 to TRBJ1-1; D gene: possibly TRBD1, on 6 matching bases. The sample consisted of peripheral blood, taken approximately 64 weeks after starting pembrolizumab. The CDR3 reads as follows: CASSLVGASNTEAFF. The bases are TGCGCCAGCAGCTTGGTGGGGGCATCGAACACTGAAGCTTTCTTT.